The rows below give T cell receptor beta chains drawn from one sample of a study of graft-versus-host responses after intestinal transplantation. Antigen specificity for these receptors is unknown. TCRdb's table, derived via immunoSEQ multiplex PCR, lists solely in-frame clones and lacks some. Of 110,000 to 150,000 clones in the sample, around 90% were seen once. The material sequenced was unstimulated CD4+ T cells sorted from spleen or lymph node cells, taken before intestinal transplant. These receptor sequences come from a human donor who received an intestinal transplant. Each CDR3 is given with its conserved first and last residue. The D gene is left open where the match is weak. Expanded clones get a size class; other rows say once, few or many, or leave the size out.

D gene	V gene	clone size	J gene	CDR3 protein	CDR3 DNA
NA	TRBV28	NA	TRBJ2-5	CASSFWGVGYQETQYF	TGTGCCAGCAGTTTCTGGGGGGTCGGGTACCAAGAGACCCAGTACTTC
NA	TRBV2	once	TRBJ1-2	CASSVSGTLGYTF	TGTGCCAGCAGTGTTTCCGGGACACTCGGCTACACCTTC
NA	TRBV5-1	NA	TRBJ2-1	CASSLNLMGNEQFF	TGCGCCAGCAGCTTGAACTTAATGGGCAATGAGCAGTTCTTC
TRBD2	TRBV11-2	once	TRBJ2-2	CASSRRLAGSNTGELFF	TGTGCCAGCAGCCGCCGACTAGCGGGGTCGAACACCGGGGAGCTGTTTTTT
TRBD1	TRBV5-1	once	TRBJ2-7	CASSLDGTGPYEQYF	TGCGCCAGCAGCTTGGATGGGACAGGGCCCTACGAGCAGTACTTC
NA	TRBV5-1	NA	TRBJ2-5	CASSLTARETQYF	TGCGCCAGCAGCCTGACGGCTAGGGAGACCCAGTACTTC
NA	TRBV15	NA	TRBJ1-4	CATSREAADEKLFF	TGTGCCACCAGCAGAGAGGCAGCGGACGAAAAACTGTTTTTT
TRBD2	TRBV11-3	NA	TRBJ2-3	CASSGNDSGSVTDTQYF	TGTGCCAGCAGTGGAAACGATAGCGGGAGTGTCACAGATACGCAGTATTTT
TRBD1	TRBV7-2	NA	TRBJ2-7	CASSFDRGSPYEQYF	TGTGCCAGCAGCTTCGACAGGGGAAGCCCCTACGAGCAGTACTTC
NA	TRBV6-1	NA	TRBJ2-3	CASSETQFTPDTQYF	TGTGCCAGCAGCGAGACACAATTCACCCCCGATACGCAGTATTTT
NA	TRBV21-1	once	TRBJ2-5	CASSKAWGYQETQYF	TGTGCCAGCAGCAAAGCGTGGGGGTACCAAGAGACCCAGTACTTC
NA	TRBV19	once	TRBJ1-4	CASSNSFNEKLFF	TGTGCCAGTAGTAATAGCTTCAATGAAAAACTGTTTTTT
NA	TRBV10-3	NA	TRBJ1-2	CAISGTFLGDYGYTF	TGTGCCATCAGTGGAACGTTCTTGGGGGACTATGGCTACACCTTC
NA	TRBV28	NA	TRBJ1-4	CASRSQGVNEKLFF	TGTGCCAGCAGAAGTCAAGGGGTTAATGAAAAACTGTTTTTT
NA	TRBV7-8	NA	TRBJ2-7	CASRPGTVPYEQYF	TGTGCCAGCAGACCTGGGACGGTACCTTACGAGCAGTACTTC
NA	TRBV15	NA	TRBJ2-5	CATSIQLGGQETQYF	TGTGCCACCAGCATCCAATTGGGGGGCCAAGAGACCCAGTACTTC
TRBD2	TRBV27	NA	TRBJ2-7	CASRLAGGNEQYF	TGTGCCAGCAGACTAGCGGGTGGGAACGAGCAGTACTTC
NA	TRBV27	NA	TRBJ2-7	CASSHASITYEQYF	TGTGCCAGCAGTCACGCTAGTATCACCTACGAGCAGTACTTC
NA	TRBV6-1	NA	TRBJ1-5	CASSEGGTQPQHF	TGTGCCAGCAGTGAGGGGGGAACTCAGCCCCAGCATTTT
NA	TRBV7-8	NA	TRBJ2-7	CASSLGDSNEQYF	TGTGCCAGCAGCTTGGGGGATAGTAACGAGCAGTACTTC
NA	TRBV7-2	NA	TRBJ2-5	CASSLGLARGSETQYF	TGTGCCAGCAGCTTGGGCCTAGCAAGGGGGTCAGAGACCCAGTACTTC
TRBD2	TRBV28	NA	TRBJ2-2	CASSRTSGALNTGELFF	TGTGCCAGCAGCCGGACTAGCGGGGCCCTGAACACCGGGGAGCTGTTTTTT